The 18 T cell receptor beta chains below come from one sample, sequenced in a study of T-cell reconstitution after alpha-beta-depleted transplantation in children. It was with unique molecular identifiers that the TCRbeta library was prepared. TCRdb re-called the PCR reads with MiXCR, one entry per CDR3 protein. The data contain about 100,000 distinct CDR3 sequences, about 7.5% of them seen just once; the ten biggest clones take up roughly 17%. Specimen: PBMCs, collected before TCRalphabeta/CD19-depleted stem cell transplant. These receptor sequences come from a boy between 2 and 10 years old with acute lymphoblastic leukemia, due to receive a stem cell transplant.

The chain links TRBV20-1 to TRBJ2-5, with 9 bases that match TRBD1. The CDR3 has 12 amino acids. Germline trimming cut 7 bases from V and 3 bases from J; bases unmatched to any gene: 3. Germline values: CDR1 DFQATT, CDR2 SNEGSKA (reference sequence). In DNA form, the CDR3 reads TGCAGTGTAGACAGGGGGGAAGAGACCCAGTACTTC. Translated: CSVDRGEETQYF.

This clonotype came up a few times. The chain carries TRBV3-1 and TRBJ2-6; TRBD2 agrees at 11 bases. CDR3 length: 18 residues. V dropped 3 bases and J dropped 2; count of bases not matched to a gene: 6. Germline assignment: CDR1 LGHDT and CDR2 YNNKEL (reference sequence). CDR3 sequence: CASSHLTSGDTGANVLTF. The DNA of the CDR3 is TGTGCCAGCAGCCACCTGACTAGCGGGGATACTGGGGCCAACGTCCTGACTTTC.

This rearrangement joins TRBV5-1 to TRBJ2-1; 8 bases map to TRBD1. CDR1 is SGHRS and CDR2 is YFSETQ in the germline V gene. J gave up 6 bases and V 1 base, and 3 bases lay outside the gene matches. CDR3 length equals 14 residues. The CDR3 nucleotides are TGCGCCAGCAGCTTGCAGGACAGGGTCAATGAGCAGTTCTTC. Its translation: CASSLQDRVNEQFF.

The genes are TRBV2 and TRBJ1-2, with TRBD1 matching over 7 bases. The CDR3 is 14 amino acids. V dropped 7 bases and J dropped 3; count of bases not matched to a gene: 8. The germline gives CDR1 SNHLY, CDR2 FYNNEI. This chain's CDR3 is CASTKGGSDYGYTF. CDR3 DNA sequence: TGTGCCAGCACCAAAGGGGGCTCGGACTATGGCTACACCTTC.

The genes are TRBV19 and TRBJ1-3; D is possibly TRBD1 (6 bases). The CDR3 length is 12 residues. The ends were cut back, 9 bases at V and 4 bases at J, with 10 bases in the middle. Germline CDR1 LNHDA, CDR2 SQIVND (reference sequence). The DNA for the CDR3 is TGTGCCAGACAGGGCCGAGGAAACACCATATATTTT. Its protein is CARQGRGNTIYF.

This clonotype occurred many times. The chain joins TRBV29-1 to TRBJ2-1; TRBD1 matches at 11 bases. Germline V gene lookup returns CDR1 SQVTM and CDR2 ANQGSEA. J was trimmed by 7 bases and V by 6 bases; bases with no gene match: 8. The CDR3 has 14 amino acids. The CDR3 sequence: CSVRGQGASNEQFF. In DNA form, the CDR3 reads TGCAGCGTCCGCGGACAGGGGGCGTCGAATGAGCAGTTCTTC.

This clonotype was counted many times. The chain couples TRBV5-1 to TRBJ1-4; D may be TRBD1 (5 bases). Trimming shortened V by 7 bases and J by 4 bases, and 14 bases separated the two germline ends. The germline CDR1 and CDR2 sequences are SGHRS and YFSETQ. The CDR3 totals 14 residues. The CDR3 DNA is TGCGCCAGCCACAACGGGGCCCTTAATGAAAAACTGTTTTTT. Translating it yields CASHNGALNEKLFF.

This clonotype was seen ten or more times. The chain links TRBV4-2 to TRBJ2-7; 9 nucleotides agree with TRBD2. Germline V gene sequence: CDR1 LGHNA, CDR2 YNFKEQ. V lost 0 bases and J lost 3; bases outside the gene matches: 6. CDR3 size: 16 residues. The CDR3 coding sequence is TGTGCCAGCAGCCAAGATGCTAGCGGGGTGGGCTACGAGCAGTACTTC. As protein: CASSQDASGVGYEQYF.

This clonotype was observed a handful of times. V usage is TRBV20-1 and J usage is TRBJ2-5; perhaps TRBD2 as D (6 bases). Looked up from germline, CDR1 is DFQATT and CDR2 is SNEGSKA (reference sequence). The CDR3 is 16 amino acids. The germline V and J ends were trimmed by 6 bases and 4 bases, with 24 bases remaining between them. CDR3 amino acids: CSADGRGRKAGETQYF. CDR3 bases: TGCAGTGCGGACGGACGAGGGAGGAAGGCAGGAGAGACCCAGTACTTC.

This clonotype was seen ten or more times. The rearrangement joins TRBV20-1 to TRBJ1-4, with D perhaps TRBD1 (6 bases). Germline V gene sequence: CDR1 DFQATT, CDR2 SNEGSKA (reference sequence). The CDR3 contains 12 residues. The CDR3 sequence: CGYRAEDEKLFF. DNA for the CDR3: TGCGGATACAGGGCAGAAGATGAAAAACTGTTTTTT.

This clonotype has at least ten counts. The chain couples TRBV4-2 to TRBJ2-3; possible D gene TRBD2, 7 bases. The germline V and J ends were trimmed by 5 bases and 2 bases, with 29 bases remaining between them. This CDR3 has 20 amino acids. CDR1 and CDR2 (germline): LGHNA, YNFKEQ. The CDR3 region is CASSVPEPSGGLGYTDTQYF. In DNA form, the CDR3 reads TGTGCCAGCAGCGTTCCGGAACCGTCGGGGGGCCTGGGATACACAGATACGCAGTATTTT.

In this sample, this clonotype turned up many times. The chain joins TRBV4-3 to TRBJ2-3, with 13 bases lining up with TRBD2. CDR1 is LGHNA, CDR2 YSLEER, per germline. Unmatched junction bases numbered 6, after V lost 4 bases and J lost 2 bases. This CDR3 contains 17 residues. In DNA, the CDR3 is TGCGCCAGCAGCCCCGGACTAGCGGGGGCCCTCACAGATACGCAGTATTTT. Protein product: CASSPGLAGALTDTQYF.

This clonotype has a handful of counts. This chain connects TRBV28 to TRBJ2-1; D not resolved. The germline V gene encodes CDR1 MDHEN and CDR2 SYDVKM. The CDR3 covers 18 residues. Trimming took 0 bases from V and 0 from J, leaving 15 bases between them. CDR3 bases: TGTGCCAGCAGTTTATGGGGGTCGCTCATTAGCTCCTACAATGAGCAGTTCTTC. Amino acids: CASSLWGSLISSYNEQFF.

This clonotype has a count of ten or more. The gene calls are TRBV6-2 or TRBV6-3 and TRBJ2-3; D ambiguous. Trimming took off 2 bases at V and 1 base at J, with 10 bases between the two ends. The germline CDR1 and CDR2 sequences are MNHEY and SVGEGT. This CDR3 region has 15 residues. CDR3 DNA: TGTGCCAGCAGTTACACATCGTCGGGCACAGATACGCAGTATTTT. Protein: CASSYTSSGTDTQYF.

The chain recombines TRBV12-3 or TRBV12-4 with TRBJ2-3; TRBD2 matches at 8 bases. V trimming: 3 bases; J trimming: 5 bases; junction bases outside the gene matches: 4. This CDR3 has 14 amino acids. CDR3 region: CASSFGGAKDTQYF. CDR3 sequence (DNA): TGTGCCAGCAGTTTCGGGGGGGCTAAAGATACGCAGTATTTT.

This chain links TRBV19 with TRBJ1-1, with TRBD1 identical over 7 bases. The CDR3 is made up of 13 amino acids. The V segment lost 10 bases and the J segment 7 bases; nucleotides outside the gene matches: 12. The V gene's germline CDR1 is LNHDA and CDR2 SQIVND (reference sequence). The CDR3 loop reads CATADRFHLEAFF. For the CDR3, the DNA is TGTGCCACCGCGGACAGGTTCCACCTTGAAGCTTTCTTT.

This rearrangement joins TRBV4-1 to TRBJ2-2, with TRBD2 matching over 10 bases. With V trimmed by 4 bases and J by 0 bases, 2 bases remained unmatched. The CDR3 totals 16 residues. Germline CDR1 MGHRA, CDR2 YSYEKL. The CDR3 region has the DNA TGCGCCAGCAGCCCAGCGGGGGGGCCGAACACCGGGGAGCTGTTTTTT. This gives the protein CASSPAGGPNTGELFF.

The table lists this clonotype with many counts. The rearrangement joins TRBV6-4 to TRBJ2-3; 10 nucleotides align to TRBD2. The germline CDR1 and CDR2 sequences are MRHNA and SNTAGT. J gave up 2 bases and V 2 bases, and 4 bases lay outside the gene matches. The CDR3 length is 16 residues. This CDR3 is CASSDGSGGATDTQYF. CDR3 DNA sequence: TGTGCCAGCAGTGACGGCAGCGGGGGGGCCACAGATACGCAGTATTTT.